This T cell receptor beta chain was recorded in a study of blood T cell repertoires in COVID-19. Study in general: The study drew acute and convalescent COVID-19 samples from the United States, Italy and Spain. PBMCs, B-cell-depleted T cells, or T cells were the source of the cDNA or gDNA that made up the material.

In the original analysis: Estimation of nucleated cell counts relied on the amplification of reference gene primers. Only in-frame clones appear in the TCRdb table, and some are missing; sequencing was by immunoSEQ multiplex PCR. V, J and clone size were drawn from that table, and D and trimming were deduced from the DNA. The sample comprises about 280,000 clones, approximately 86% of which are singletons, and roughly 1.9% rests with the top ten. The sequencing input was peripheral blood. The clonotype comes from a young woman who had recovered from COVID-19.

CDR3 nucleotides: TGTGCCAGCAGCTACCTGCTAGGGAGAGCCAAAAACATTCAGTACTTC. As protein: CASSYLLGRAKNIQYF. The genes are TRBV21-1 and TRBJ2-4; TRBD2 reflects the table's D call only, with no check against the DNA. TRBV21-1 is designated a pseudogene. The CDR3 extends over 16 amino acids.